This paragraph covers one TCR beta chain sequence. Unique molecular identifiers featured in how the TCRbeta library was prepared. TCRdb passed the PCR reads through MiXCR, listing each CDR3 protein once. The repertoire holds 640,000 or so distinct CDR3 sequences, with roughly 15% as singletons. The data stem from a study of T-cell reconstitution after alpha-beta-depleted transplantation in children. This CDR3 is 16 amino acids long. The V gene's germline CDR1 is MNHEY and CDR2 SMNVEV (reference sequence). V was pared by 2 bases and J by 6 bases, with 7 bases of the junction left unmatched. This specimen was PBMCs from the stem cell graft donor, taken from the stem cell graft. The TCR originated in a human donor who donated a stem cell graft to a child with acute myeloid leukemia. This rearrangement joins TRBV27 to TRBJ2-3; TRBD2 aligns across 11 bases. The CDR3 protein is CASSLIASGGRDTQYF. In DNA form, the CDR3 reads TGTGCCAGCAGTTTAATAGCTAGCGGGGGGCGTGATACGCAGTATTTT.